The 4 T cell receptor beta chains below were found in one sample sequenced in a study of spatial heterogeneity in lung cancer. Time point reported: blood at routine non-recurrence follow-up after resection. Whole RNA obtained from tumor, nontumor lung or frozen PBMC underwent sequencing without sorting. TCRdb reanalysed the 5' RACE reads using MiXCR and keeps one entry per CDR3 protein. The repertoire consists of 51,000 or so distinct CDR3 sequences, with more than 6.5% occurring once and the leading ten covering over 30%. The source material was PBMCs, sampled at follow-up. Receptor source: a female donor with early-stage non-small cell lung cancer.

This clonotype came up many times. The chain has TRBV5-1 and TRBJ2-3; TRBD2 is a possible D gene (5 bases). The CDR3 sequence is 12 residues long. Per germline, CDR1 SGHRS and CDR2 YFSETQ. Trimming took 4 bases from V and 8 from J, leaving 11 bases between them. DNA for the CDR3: TGCGCCAGCAGCGGCGAGGGTGGTACGCAGTATTTT. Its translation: CASSGEGGTQYF.

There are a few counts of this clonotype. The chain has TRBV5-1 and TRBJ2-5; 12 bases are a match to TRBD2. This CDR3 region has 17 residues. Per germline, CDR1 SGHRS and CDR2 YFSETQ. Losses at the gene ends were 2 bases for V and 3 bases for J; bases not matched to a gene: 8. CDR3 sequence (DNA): TGCGCCAGCAGCTTTGGGAGACTAGCGGGGGAGAAAGAGACCCAGTACTTC. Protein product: CASSFGRLAGEKETQYF.

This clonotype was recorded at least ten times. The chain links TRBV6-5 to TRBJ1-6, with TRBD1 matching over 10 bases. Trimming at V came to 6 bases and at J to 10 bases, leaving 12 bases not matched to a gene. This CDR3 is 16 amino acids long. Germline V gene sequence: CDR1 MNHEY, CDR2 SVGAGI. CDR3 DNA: TGTGCCAGCAGGGATACCCCGGGACAGGGGAGGTCACCCCTCCACTTT. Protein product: CASRDTPGQGRSPLHF.

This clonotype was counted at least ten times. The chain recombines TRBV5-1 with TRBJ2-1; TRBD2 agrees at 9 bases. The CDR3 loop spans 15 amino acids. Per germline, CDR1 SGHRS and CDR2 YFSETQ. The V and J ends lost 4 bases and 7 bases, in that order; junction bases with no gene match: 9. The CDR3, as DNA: TGCGCCAGCAGCCCGGCGGGGGGGCCCGCTAATGAGCAGTTCTTC. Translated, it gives CASSPAGGPANEQFF.